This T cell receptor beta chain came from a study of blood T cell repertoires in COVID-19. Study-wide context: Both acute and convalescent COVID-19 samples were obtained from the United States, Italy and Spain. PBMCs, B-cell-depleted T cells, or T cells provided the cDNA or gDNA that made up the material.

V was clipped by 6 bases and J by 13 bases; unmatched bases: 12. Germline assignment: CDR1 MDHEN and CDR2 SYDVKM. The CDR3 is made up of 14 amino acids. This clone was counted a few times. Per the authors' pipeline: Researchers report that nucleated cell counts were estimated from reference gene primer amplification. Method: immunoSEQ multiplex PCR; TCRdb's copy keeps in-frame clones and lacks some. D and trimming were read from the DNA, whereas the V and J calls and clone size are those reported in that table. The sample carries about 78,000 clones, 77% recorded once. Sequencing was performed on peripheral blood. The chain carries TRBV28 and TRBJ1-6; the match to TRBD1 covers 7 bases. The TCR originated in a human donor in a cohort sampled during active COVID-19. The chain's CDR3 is CASSKGGTVLPLHF. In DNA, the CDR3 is TGTGCCAGCAGCAAAGGGGGGACAGTTCTTCCCCTCCACTTT.